Listed below are T cell receptor beta chains from one sample, sequenced in a study of OX40 agonist ivuxolimab in advanced cancers. Sequencing was performed with immunoSEQ multiplex PCR; in TCRdb, only in-frame clones are kept and a portion is missing. Of tens of thousands of clones in the sample, less than 90% were seen once. This specimen consisted of CD4+ or CD8+ T cells sorted from blood, obtained in a trial of the OX40 agonist ivuxolimab. These receptors all come from an adult with an advanced solid tumor such as melanoma, head and neck, liver or kidney cancer. Both conserved end residues are part of each CDR3. D genes are given only for firm matches. A row's size may be missing; if present it is once, few, many or a size class.

cdr3_aa cdr3_nt d_call cdr3_length j_call clone_size v_call
CASSPNREHEQYF TGTGCCAGCTCACCCAACAGGGAGCACGAGCAGTACTTC . 13 TRBJ2-7 . TRBV18
CASSLQTATNEKLFF TGTGCCAGCAGCTTACAGACTGCAACTAATGAAAAACTGTTTTTT . 15 TRBJ1-4 few TRBV7-2
CAARETGGSLYGYTF TGTGCCGCGAGGGAGACAGGGGGTTCTCTTTATGGCTACACCTTC TRBD1 15 TRBJ1-2 . TRBV19
CASSLSGTRVTGELFF TGCGCCAGCAGCTTATCCGGGACTAGGGTTACCGGGGAGCTGTTTTTT TRBD2 16 TRBJ2-2 . TRBV5-1
CASSLGQDVYGYTF TGCGCCAGCAGCTTGGGGCAGGACGTCTATGGCTACACCTTC . 14 TRBJ1-2 once TRBV5-1
CSAALQGNPTDTQYF TGCAGCGCCGCCTTACAGGGGAACCCCACAGATACGCAGTATTTT TRBD1 15 TRBJ2-3 . TRBV29-1
CASSFHAGELFF TGTGCCAGCAGCTTTCATGCCGGGGAGCTGTTTTTT . 12 TRBJ2-2 few TRBV7-2
CANRPGQNTGELFF TGTGCCAACCGGCCGGGACAGAACACCGGGGAGCTGTTTTTT . 14 TRBJ2-2 . TRBV18
CASSEGTGSSYEQYF TGCGCCAGCAGTGAAGGGACAGGAAGCTCCTACGAGCAGTACTTC TRBD1 15 TRBJ2-7 . TRBV10-1
CSAQQGNEQYF TGCAGTGCCCAACAGGGGAACGAGCAGTACTTC TRBD1 11 TRBJ2-7 . TRBV20-1
CSSRGADTQYF TGCAGTTCGAGGGGGGCGGATACGCAGTATTTT . 11 TRBJ2-3 . TRBV29-1
CASSYTTGSNQPQHF TGCGCCAGCAGCTACACGACAGGGAGCAATCAGCCCCAGCATTTT TRBD1 15 TRBJ1-5 medium-sized TRBV5-1
CASSPRTENEQYF TGTGCCAGCAGCCCCCGGACGGAAAACGAGCAGTACTTC . 13 TRBJ2-7 . TRBV6-5
CASSPPGGASNQPQHF TGTGCCAGCTCACCACCCGGGGGAGCGAGCAATCAGCCCCAGCATTTT . 16 TRBJ1-5 . TRBV18
CASSEAGTGSSPLHF TGTGCCAGCAGTGAAGCGGGGACAGGCAGTTCACCCCTCCACTTT TRBD1 15 TRBJ1-6 few TRBV2
CAISESSILPYGYTF TGTGCCATCAGTGAGTCGTCCATTCTCCCCTATGGCTACACCTTC . 15 TRBJ1-2 . TRBV10-3